This T cell receptor (beta chain) was identified in a study of T-cell memory formation after mild COVID-19. Study in general: Largely, TCR clusters stayed within a single donor.

This clonotype has only a few counts. Its matching antigen is unknown. Researchers used 5'RACE with constant-segment primers to make TCR alpha and TCR beta cDNA libraries that carry sample barcodes and UMIs. MiXCR, run by TCRdb on the 5' RACE reads, gives a single entry per CDR3 protein. Among approximately 82,000 distinct CDR3 sequences listed, around 13% were seen once. General study points: Clones that got smaller from day 15 to 85 had even CD4/CD8, while clones growing later tipped toward CD4+. A subset of responding clones appeared in pre-infection memory, suggesting cross-reactive memory joined.

From germline, CDR1 is GTSNPN and CDR2 SVGIG (reference sequence). The ends lost 2 bases at V and 4 bases at J; junction bases unmatched: 9. CDR3 size: 15 residues. This chain uses TRBV30 with TRBJ2-3; 7 nucleotides line up with TRBD2. Sequenced input: PBMCs or a T cell subset sorted from them (not recorded which). The receptor was derived from a man younger than 30 who had mild COVID-19 (a few samples of this study predate the infection). Cell type and time point are not known. The CDR3 spells CAWSPTGGGSDTQYF. The CDR3 DNA reads as TGTGCCTGGAGTCCCACTGGCGGGGGTTCAGATACGCAGTATTTT.